These 25 T cell receptor beta chains were sequenced from one sample in a study of shared clonotypes between healthy human individuals. TCRdb's copy holds only in-frame clones and misses some; the assay was immunoSEQ multiplex PCR. The table lists around 690,000 clones, 90% of them singletons. Sequenced input: memory CD8+ T cells from PBMCs. Subset described: CD45RO+ cells pooled with CCR7-negative TemRA cells. The source of these receptors is a man between 18 and 35 years old in good health. Some clones in this sample may be carry-over from other donors' samples.

The chain links TRBV7-9 to TRBJ2-1; TRBD2 agrees at 7 bases. This CDR3 contains 17 residues. Per the germline V gene, CDR1 is SEHNR and CDR2 is FQNEAQ (reference sequence). The V segment lost 5 bases and the J segment 5 bases; nucleotides outside the gene matches: 15. CDR3 in DNA: TGTGCCAGCAGCAGCCCCCCAGCGGGGAGAAGCGACAATGAGCAGTTCTTC. Amino acid sequence: CASSSPPAGRSDNEQFF.

V usage is TRBV9 and J usage is TRBJ2-1; 9 bases align to TRBD2. From germline, CDR1 is SGDLS and CDR2 YYNGEE. Unmatched junction bases numbered 7, after V lost 3 bases and J lost 9 bases. The CDR3 is 14 amino acids. The CDR3 DNA follows: TGTGCCAGCAGCGGAACTAGCGGGTATGTTGAGCAGTTCTTC. The encoded protein is CASSGTSGYVEQFF.

The V gene is TRBV7-3, the J gene TRBJ2-5; 8 nucleotides line up with TRBD1. J gave up 5 bases and V 2 bases, and 7 bases lay outside the gene matches. Germline lookup yields CDR1 SGHTA and CDR2 FQGTGA. The CDR3 totals 15 residues. The CDR3 nucleotides read TGTGCCAGCAGCTTAGGCCAGGGGGCGGAGGAGACCCAGTACTTC. Translating gives CASSLGQGAEETQYF.

The chain recombines TRBV15 with TRBJ1-1, with TRBD1 as a possible D gene (5 bases). The CDR3 spans 17 residues. Between the trimmed V and J ends, which lost 0 bases and 4 bases, there was a span of 18 bases. In germline, CDR1 is LNHNV, CDR2 YYDKDF (reference sequence). CDR3 nucleotides: TGTGCCACCAGCAGAGATAAGGGTGGGGCGGAGAGCACTGAAGCTTTCTTT. Protein: CATSRDKGGAESTEAFF. Full variable domain (remainder filled in from reference TRBV15 and TRBJ1-1): DAMVIQNPRYQVTQFGKPVTLSCSQTLNHNVMYWYQQKSSQAPKLLFHYYDKDFNNEADTPDNFQSRRPNTSFCFLDIRSPGLGDTAMYLCATSRDKGGAESTEAFFGQGTRLTVV.

The chain is built from TRBV5-1 and TRBJ2-7, with D unresolved. Germline assignment: CDR1 SGHRS and CDR2 YFSETQ. Trimming took off 5 bases at V and 4 bases at J, with 13 bases between the two ends. The CDR3 loop spans 13 amino acids. The CDR3 coding sequence is TGCGCCAGCAGTCTCGGACCGGAGTACGAGCAGTACTTC. It specifies CASSLGPEYEQYF. Full variable domain (outside the CDR3, taken from reference TRBV5-1 and TRBJ2-7): KAGVTQTPRYLIKTRGQQVTLSCSPISGHRSVSWYQQTPGQGLQFLFEYFSETQRNKGNFPGRFSGRQFSNSRSEMNVSTLELGDSALYLCASSLGPEYEQYFGPGTRLTVT.

In this sample, this clone turned up a few times. This chain links TRBV4-1 with TRBJ1-1; no reliable D call. Germline CDR1 is MGHRA and CDR2 is YSYEKL. The CDR3 is 13 residues long. Between the trimmed V and J ends, which lost 1 base and 4 bases, there was a span of 7 bases. This CDR3 is CASSQASVTEAFF. CDR3 nucleotides: TGCGCCAGCAGCCAAGCGTCGGTCACTGAAGCTTTCTTT.

V usage is TRBV5-6 and J usage is TRBJ1-3; 9 nucleotides align to TRBD1. The CDR3 has 14 residues. V dropped 0 bases and J dropped 8; count of bases not matched to a gene: 3. Germline CDR1 and CDR2: SGHDT and YYEEEE. The CDR3 region is CASSLGTGAYTIYF. CDR3 coding DNA: TGTGCCAGCAGCTTGGGGACAGGGGCTTACACCATATATTTT.

The V and J genes are TRBV19 and TRBJ1-2; D possibly corresponds to TRBD1 (5 bases). CDR1 is LNHDA and CDR2 is SQIVND in the germline V gene (reference sequence). CDR3 size: 14 residues. V was shortened by 7 bases and J by 3 bases, with 15 bases between the two germline ends. CDR3 in amino acids: CASTAGRDYYGYTF. CDR3 nucleotide sequence: TGTGCCAGTACCGCGGGCAGGGATTACTATGGCTACACCTTC.

The V gene is TRBV6-6, the J gene TRBJ2-5; D is ambiguous. CDR3 length: 15 amino acids. V lost 0 bases to trimming and J lost 3 bases, with 11 bases between them. Germline assignment: CDR1 MNHNY and CDR2 SVGAGI (reference sequence). CDR3 DNA: TGTGCCAGCAGTTACTCGAATCAAAGGGAAGAGACCCAGTACTTC. Its protein is CASSYSNQREETQYF.

The V gene is TRBV9, the J gene TRBJ1-4, with a tentative D call TRBD1 (5 bases). Trimming took off 0 bases at V and 13 bases at J, with 16 bases between the two ends. CDR3 length: 14 residues. CDR1 is SGDLS and CDR2 is YYNGEE in the germline V gene. CDR3 nucleotide sequence: TGTGCCAGCAGCGTAGAGGCAGGGCCGAGAGGACTGTTTTTT. Protein: CASSVEAGPRGLFF.

V usage is TRBV7-9 and J usage is TRBJ2-7, with D tentatively TRBD1 (5 bases). Germline CDR1 and CDR2: SEHNR and FQNEAQ (reference sequence). This CDR3 is built from 14 residues. The V and J ends lost 3 bases and 5 bases respectively, with 14 bases between them. The CDR3 DNA follows: TGTGCCAGCAGCTTGCAGGGTCGTTCGGACGAGCAGTACTTC. Translation: CASSLQGRSDEQYF. The full variable domain, in which reference TRBV7-9 and TRBJ2-7 provide the parts outside the CDR3, is DTGVSQNPRHKITKRGQNVTFRCDPISEHNRLYWYRQTLGQGPEFLTYFQNEAQLEKSRLLSDRFSAERPKGSFSTLEIQRTEQGDSAMYLCASSLQGRSDEQYFGPGTRLTVT.

The V and J genes are TRBV5-1 and TRBJ2-6, with TRBD1 matching over 7 bases. CDR3 length equals 19 residues. V trimming: 0 bases; J trimming: 4 bases; junction bases outside the gene matches: 13. Germline V CDR1 and CDR2: SGHRS, YFSETQ. The CDR3 region has the DNA TGCGCCAGCAGCTTGGAGGCTGGACAGGACTGGGCCGGGGCCAACGTCCTGACTTTC. It translates to CASSLEAGQDWAGANVLTF. Supplemented by reference TRBV5-1 and TRBJ2-6, the full variable domain reads KAGVTQTPRYLIKTRGQQVTLSCSPISGHRSVSWYQQTPGQGLQFLFEYFSETQRNKGNFPGRFSGRQFSNSRSEMNVSTLELGDSALYLCASSLEAGQDWAGANVLTFGAGSRLTVL.

The chain uses TRBV4-3 and TRBJ2-3, with no clear D. V was shortened by 2 bases and J by 6 bases, with 12 bases between the two germline ends. The CDR3 runs 14 residues. The germline gives CDR1 LGHNA, CDR2 YSLEER. The CDR3, as DNA: TGCGCCAGCAGCCAACTAGGGTCCGCGGATACGCAGTATTTT. Amino acids: CASSQLGSADTQYF.

Only a few counts were recorded for this clone. The chain carries TRBV19 and TRBJ2-2; TRBD1 aligns across 10 bases. CDR3 length equals 16 residues. J gave up 5 bases and V 10 bases, and 13 bases lay outside the gene matches. CDR1 LNHDA and CDR2 SQIVND come from the germline V gene (reference sequence). The CDR3 sequence: CATRRATGGETGELFF. CDR3 coding DNA: TGTGCCACCAGACGCGCGACAGGGGGCGAGACCGGGGAGCTGTTTTTT.

V gene TRBV19 combines with J gene TRBJ1-2, with D unclear. Trimming pared 6 bases from V and 7 bases from J, leaving 9 bases between. The CDR3 totals 11 residues. The germline V gene has CDR1 LNHDA and CDR2 SQIVND (reference sequence). For the CDR3, the DNA is TGTGCCAGTAGGACCGCAGGTGGCTACACCTTC. This encodes CASRTAGGYTF. The full variable domain, with the rest looked up from reference TRBV19 and TRBJ1-2, is DGGITQSPKYLFRKEGQNVTLSCEQNLNHDAMYWYRQDPGQGLRLIYYSQIVNDFQKGDIAEGYSVSREKKESFPLTVTSAQKNPTAFYLCASRTAGGYTFGSGTRLTVV.

The genes are TRBV28 and TRBJ1-1; no clear D. CDR3 length: 14 amino acids. CDR1 and CDR2 (germline): MDHEN, SYDVKM. V lost 3 bases, J lost 1 base, and 9 bases lay in between. CDR3 region: CASSFAETNTEAFF. DNA for the CDR3: TGTGCCAGCAGTTTTGCGGAGACGAACACTGAAGCTTTCTTT.

The chain couples TRBV4-2 to TRBJ2-7; weak D call: TRBD2 (6 bases). The CDR3 is 15 amino acids. V lost 4 bases and J lost 5, with 18 bases in between. CDR1 and CDR2 from the germline V gene are LGHNA and YNFKEQ. CDR3: CASSLGGGKAHEQYF. In nucleotides, the CDR3 is TGTGCCAGCAGCCTAGGCGGCGGGAAGGCCCACGAGCAGTACTTC.

The chain recombines TRBV27 with TRBJ2-5; TRBD1 matches 9 bases. CDR3 length: 16 amino acids. V lost 4 bases to trimming and J lost 4 bases; unmatched junction nucleotides: 10. CDR1 is MNHEY, CDR2 SMNVEV, per germline (reference sequence). Written as DNA, the CDR3 is TGTGCCAGCAGTTCAACGGACAGGGGCGCGCGAGAGACCCAGTACTTC. This encodes CASSSTDRGARETQYF.

Comment on this clone: The same CDR3 also results from other DNA sequences found in this sample. CDR3: CASSWTSGPSYEQYF. For the CDR3, the DNA is TGTGCCAGCAGCTGGACTAGCGGGCCATCCTACGAGCAGTACTTC. The chain uses TRBV7-3 and TRBJ2-7; TRBD2 matches at 11 bases. This CDR3 has 15 amino acids. CDR1 is SGHTA, CDR2 FQGTGA, per germline. Unmatched junction bases numbered 3, after V lost 4 bases and J lost 1 base.

V gene TRBV19 combines with J gene TRBJ2-7, with 7 bases matching TRBD1. The V and J ends lost 4 bases and 1 base, in that order; junction bases with no gene match: 4. The CDR3 is 14 amino acids. Germline V CDR1 and CDR2: LNHDA, SQIVND (reference sequence). CDR3 loop: CASSKDRQSYEQYF. CDR3 coding DNA: TGTGCCAGTAGTAAGGACAGGCAGTCCTACGAGCAGTACTTC.

The chain uses TRBV28 and TRBJ2-7, with D hard to call. CDR1 is MDHEN and CDR2 is SYDVKM in the germline V gene. V was trimmed by 5 bases and J by 2 bases, leaving 10 bases between them. This CDR3 region has 13 residues. The CDR3 DNA reads as TGTGCCAGCAGTCCCCCGTGGACCTACGAGCAGTACTTC. Amino acid sequence: CASSPPWTYEQYF. Together with reference TRBV28 and TRBJ2-7, the CDR3 gives the full variable domain: DVKVTQSSRYLVKRTGEKVFLECVQDMDHENMFWYRQDPGLGLRLIYFSYDVKMKEKGDIPEGYSVSREKKERFSLILESASTNQTSMYLCASSPPWTYEQYFGPGTRLTVT.

This clone appeared a single time. The rearrangement uses TRBV7-9 and TRBJ1-5; the D is unclear. In germline, CDR1 is SEHNR, CDR2 FQNEAQ (reference sequence). Between the trimmed V and J ends, which lost 4 bases and 3 bases, there was a span of 7 bases. The CDR3 loop spans 13 amino acids. The CDR3 nucleotides read TGTGCCAGCAGCTCCTGGCCCAATCAGCCCCAGCATTTT. Its translation is CASSSWPNQPQHF.

V usage is TRBV5-1 and J usage is TRBJ1-4; D not resolved. V gave up 3 bases and J gave up 3 bases, with 18 bases separating them. The V gene's germline CDR1 is SGHRS and CDR2 YFSETQ. The CDR3 runs 17 residues. The CDR3 loop reads CASSYFPREVANEKLFF. CDR3 in DNA: TGCGCCAGCAGCTATTTCCCGAGGGAGGTAGCTAATGAAAAACTGTTTTTT.

The V and J genes are TRBV7-9 and TRBJ2-1; the D gene could be TRBD1 or TRBD2 (5 bases each). Germline-derived CDR1 and CDR2 are SEHNR and FQNEAQ (reference sequence). V shed 0 bases and J shed 10 bases, with 13 bases lying between them. This CDR3 comprises 14 residues. As DNA, the CDR3 is TGTGCCAGCAGCTTAGCGGGGACCCCAGGAGAGCAGTTCTTC. Residues: CASSLAGTPGEQFF.

The chain combines TRBV5-6 with TRBJ2-7, with 9 bases identical to TRBD1. Germline-derived CDR1 and CDR2 are SGHDT and YYEEEE. The ends lost 3 bases at V and 0 bases at J; junction bases unmatched: 4. This CDR3 is built from 15 residues. Here the CDR3 reads CASSSTGGPSYEQYF. CDR3 in DNA: TGTGCCAGCAGCTCCACAGGGGGCCCCTCCTACGAGCAGTACTTC.